This is a list of T cell receptor beta chains from one sample in a study of shared clonotypes between healthy human individuals. Sequencing used immunoSEQ multiplex PCR; TCRdb keeps in-frame clones, though not all of them. The table shows 2.3 million or so clones, with 85% to 95% occurring only once. The source material was naive CD4+ T cells from PBMCs. These TCRs come from a man between 18 and 35 years old in good health. Some clones in this sample may be carry-over from other donors' samples. Each CDR3 is given with its conserved first and last residue. The D gene is left open where the match is weak. Clone size is given for some rows only: seen once, a few or many times, or a class if the clone is expanded.

j_call d_call clone_size v_call cdr3_nt cdr3_aa
TRBJ2-5 NA NA TRBV5-1 TGCGCCAGTACCCCGATGGGACGGATACAAGAGACCCAGTACTTC CASTPMGRIQETQYF
TRBJ1-3 NA NA TRBV9 TGTGCCAGTAGCGTGGATGGGGCGTCCGGAAACACCATATATTTT CASSVDGASGNTIYF
TRBJ2-5 NA NA TRBV19 TGTGCCAGTAGTATTTCGAGGAGCTGGGAACCTAGGGCCCAGTACTTC CASSISRSWEPRAQYF
TRBJ1-5 NA few TRBV2 TGTGCCTCTGCATGGGGGGCCGCTCAGCCCCAGCATTTT CASAWGAAQPQHF
TRBJ2-1 TRBD2 NA TRBV5-1 TGCGCCAGCAGCTTTACCCTAGCGGGAAAGCGGTTCTTC CASSFTLAGKRFF
TRBJ2-2 TRBD1 NA TRBV5-4 TGTGCCAGCAGCTTGGCCGGGACAGGGCGCGGGGAGCTGTTTTTT CASSLAGTGRGELFF
TRBJ1-2 TRBD1 NA TRBV27 TGTGCCAGCAGTCCGCGACAGGGACTGAATGGCTACACCTTC CASSPRQGLNGYTF
TRBJ2-2 NA NA TRBV9 TGTGCCAGCAGCGTAGCGGCCCGAAACACCGGGGAGCTGTTTTTT CASSVAARNTGELFF
TRBJ2-4 NA once TRBV6-5 TGTGCCAGCAGCATCACAGGTCTCGGGCTTCAGTACTTC CASSITGLGLQYF
TRBJ2-5 NA once TRBV7-9 TGTGCCAGCAGCTTAGCGTACCTTGACAGCCAAGAGACCCAGTACTTC CASSLAYLDSQETQYF
TRBJ2-3 NA NA TRBV11-1 TGTGCCAGCAGCTTAAGGGGGTCACCTGGCACAGATACGCAGTATTTT CASSLRGSPGTDTQYF
TRBJ1-1 NA NA TRBV5-1 TGCGCCAGCAGCTTGGACTCCGGGACTGAAGCTTTCTTT CASSLDSGTEAFF
TRBJ1-1 NA NA TRBV7-2 TGTGCGTCATCGGGAACGATGAACACTGAAGCTTTCTTT CASSGTMNTEAFF
TRBJ1-2 NA NA TRBV2 TGTGCCAGCAGTGAGGGCAGCTACTATGGCTACACCTTC CASSEGSYYGYTF
TRBJ2-7 TRBD2 NA TRBV6-1 TGTGCCAGTGTCCTCGGGACTAGCGGGAGCTACGAGCAGTACTTC CASVLGTSGSYEQYF
TRBJ1-1 NA NA TRBV6-1 TGTGCCAGCAGAATAAAGACAGGGAACACTGAAGCTTTCTTT CASRIKTGNTEAFF